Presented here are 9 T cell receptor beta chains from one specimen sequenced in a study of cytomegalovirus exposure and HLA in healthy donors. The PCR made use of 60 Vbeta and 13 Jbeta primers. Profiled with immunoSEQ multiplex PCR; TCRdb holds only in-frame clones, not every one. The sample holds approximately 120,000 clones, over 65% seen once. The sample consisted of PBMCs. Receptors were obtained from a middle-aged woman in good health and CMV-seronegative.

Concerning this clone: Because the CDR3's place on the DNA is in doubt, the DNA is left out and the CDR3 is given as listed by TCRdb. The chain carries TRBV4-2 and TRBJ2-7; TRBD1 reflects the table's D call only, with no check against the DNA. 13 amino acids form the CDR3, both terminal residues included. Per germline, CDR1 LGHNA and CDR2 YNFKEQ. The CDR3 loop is CASSQEVGTGNSF.

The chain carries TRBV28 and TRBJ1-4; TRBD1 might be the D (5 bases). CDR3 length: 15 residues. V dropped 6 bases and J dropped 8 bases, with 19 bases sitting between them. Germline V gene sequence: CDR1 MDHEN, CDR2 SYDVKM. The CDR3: CASRPIQGSMEKLFF. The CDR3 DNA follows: TGTGCCAGCAGGCCAATCCAGGGTTCCATGGAAAAACTGTTTTTT.

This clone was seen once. The CDR3 DNA follows: TGTGCCATCAGCGATGGACAGGGGGCTCAGCCCCAGCATTTT. It translates to CAISDGQGAQPQHF. V usage is TRBV10-3 and J usage is TRBJ1-5, with 11 bases fitting TRBD1. This CDR3 region has 14 residues. CDR1 is ENHRY and CDR2 is SYGVKD in the germline V gene. Trimming cost V 6 bases and J 6 bases; bases outside gene matches: 4.

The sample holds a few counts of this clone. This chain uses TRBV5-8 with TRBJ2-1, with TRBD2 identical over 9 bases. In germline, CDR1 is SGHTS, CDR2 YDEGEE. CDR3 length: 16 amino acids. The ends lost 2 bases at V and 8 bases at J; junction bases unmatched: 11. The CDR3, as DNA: TGTGCCAGCAGCTTCAGACAAGTAGCGGGAGTACATGAGCAGTTCTTC. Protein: CASSFRQVAGVHEQFF.

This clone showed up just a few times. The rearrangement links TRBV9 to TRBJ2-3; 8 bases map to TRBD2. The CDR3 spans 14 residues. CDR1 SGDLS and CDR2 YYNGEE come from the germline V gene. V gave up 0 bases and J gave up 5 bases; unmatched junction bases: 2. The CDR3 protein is CASSVAGGGDTQYF. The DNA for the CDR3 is TGTGCCAGCAGCGTAGCGGGAGGGGGAGATACGCAGTATTTT.

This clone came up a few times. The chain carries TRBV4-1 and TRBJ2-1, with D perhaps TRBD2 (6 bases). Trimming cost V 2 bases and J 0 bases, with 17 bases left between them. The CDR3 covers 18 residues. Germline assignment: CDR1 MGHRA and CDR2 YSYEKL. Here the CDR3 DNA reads TGCGCCAGCAGCCAAACTCTTTGGGACTCCGACTCCTACAATGAGCAGTTCTTC. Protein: CASSQTLWDSDSYNEQFF.

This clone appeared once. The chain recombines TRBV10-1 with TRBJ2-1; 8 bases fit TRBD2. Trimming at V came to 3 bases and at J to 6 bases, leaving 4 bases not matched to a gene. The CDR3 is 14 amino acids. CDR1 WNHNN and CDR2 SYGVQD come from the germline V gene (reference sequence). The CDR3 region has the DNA TGCGCCAGCAGTGATTGGGGGACTAGCAATGAGCAGTTCTTC. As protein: CASSDWGTSNEQFF.

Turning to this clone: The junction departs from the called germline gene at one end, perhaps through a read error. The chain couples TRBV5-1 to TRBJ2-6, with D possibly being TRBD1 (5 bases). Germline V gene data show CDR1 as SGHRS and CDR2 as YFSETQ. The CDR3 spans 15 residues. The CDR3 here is CASSLGPAGANGLTF. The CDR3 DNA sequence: TGCGCCAGCAGCTTGGGGCCAGCTGGGGCCAACGGCCTGACTTTC. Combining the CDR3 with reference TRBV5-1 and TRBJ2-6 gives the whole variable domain KAGVTQTPRYLIKTRGQQVTLSCSPISGHRSVSWYQQTPGQGLQFLFEYFSETQRNKGNFPGRFSGRQFSNSRSEMNVSTLELGDSALYLCASSLGPAGANGLTFGAGSRLTVL.

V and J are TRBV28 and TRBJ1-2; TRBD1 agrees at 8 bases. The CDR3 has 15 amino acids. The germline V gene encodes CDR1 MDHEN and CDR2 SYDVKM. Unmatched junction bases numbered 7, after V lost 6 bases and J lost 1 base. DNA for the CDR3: TGTGCCAGCAGCCCCGGGGACAGGCATAACTATGGCTACACCTTC. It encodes CASSPGDRHNYGYTF.